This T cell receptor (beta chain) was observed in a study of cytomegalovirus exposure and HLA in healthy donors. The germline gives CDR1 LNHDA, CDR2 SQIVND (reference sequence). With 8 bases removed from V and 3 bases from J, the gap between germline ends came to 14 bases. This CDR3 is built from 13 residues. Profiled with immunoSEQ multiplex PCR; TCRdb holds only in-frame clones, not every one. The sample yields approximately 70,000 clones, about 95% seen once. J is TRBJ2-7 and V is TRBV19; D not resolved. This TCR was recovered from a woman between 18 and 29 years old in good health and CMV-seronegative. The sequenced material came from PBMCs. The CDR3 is CASGAARSYEQYF. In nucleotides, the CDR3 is TGTGCCAGTGGCGCCGCTAGAAGCTACGAGCAGTACTTC.